Each of the 19 T cell receptor beta chains below was sequenced from the same sample in a study of cytomegalovirus exposure and HLA in healthy donors. Vbeta (60) and Jbeta (13) primers were used in the PCR. Sequencing used immunoSEQ multiplex PCR; TCRdb keeps in-frame clones, though not all of them. Of 100,000 to 150,000 clones listed, around 72% are singletons. Sample: PBMCs. These receptors were taken from a man younger than 45 in good health and CMV-seronegative.

This chain links TRBV10-3 with TRBJ1-5, with 8 bases lining up with TRBD1. Trimming cost V 3 bases and J 6 bases; bases outside gene matches: 13. Per germline, CDR1 ENHRY and CDR2 SYGVKD. This CDR3 region has 17 residues. This chain's CDR3 is CAISDEMGQGAGQPQHF. CDR3 in DNA: TGTGCCATCAGTGATGAAATGGGTCAGGGGGCGGGTCAGCCCCAGCATTTT.

V usage is TRBV9 and J usage is TRBJ1-5, with D uncertain. Per germline, CDR1 SGDLS and CDR2 YYNGEE. Trimming stripped 4 bases from V and 7 bases from J, with 18 bases between. The CDR3 is 15 residues long. CDR3 amino acids: CASSPDGEGIQPQHF. The CDR3 DNA reads TGTGCCAGCAGCCCCGACGGGGAGGGTATACAGCCCCAGCATTTT.

J is TRBJ1-1 and V is TRBV6-5; D remains unclear. This CDR3 spans 13 amino acids. In germline, CDR1 is MNHEY, CDR2 SVGAGI. Deletions cut 2 bases from V and 2 bases from J, with 6 bases between. The CDR3 sequence: CASSYTLNTEAFF. The CDR3 DNA is TGTGCCAGCAGTTACACTCTAAACACTGAAGCTTTCTTT.

The chain's CDR3 is CAIRQGINSPLHF. The CDR3 DNA sequence: TGTGCCATCAGGCAGGGGATTAATTCACCCCTCCACTTT. This chain uses TRBV10-3 with TRBJ1-6; tentative D call: TRBD1 (6 bases). V lost 6 bases, J lost 6 bases, and 9 bases lay in between. Germline CDR1 is ENHRY and CDR2 is SYGVKD. This CDR3 is 13 amino acids long.

The J gene is TRBJ2-3, the V gene TRBV2; D gene uncertain. Germline V gene lookup returns CDR1 SNHLY and CDR2 FYNNEI. The CDR3 length is 15 residues. Trimming pared 3 bases from V and 4 bases from J, leaving 14 bases between. The CDR3 loop reads CASSEEPSKADTQYF. CDR3 nucleotide sequence: TGTGCCAGCAGTGAGGAGCCATCCAAGGCAGATACGCAGTATTTT.

CDR3 in amino acids: CSVNWGDYGYTF. In DNA form, the CDR3 reads TGCAGCGTTAATTGGGGGGACTATGGCTACACCTTC. The chain employs TRBV29-1 and TRBJ1-2, with D perhaps matching TRBD1 (5 bases). This CDR3 contains 12 residues. Trimming stripped 5 bases from V and 3 bases from J, with 10 bases between. Germline CDR1 SQVTM, CDR2 ANQGSEA. The full variable domain, rest sourced from reference TRBV29-1 and TRBJ1-2, is SAVISQKPSRDICQRGTSLTIQCQVDSQVTMMFWYRQQPGQSLTLIATANQGSEATYESGFVIDKFPISRPNLTFSTLTVSNMSPEDSSIYLCSVNWGDYGYTFGSGTRLTVV.

The rearrangement uses TRBV7-3 and TRBJ2-1; D unresolved. The CDR3 is 16 amino acids. Trimming took 0 bases from V and 8 from J, leaving 17 bases between them. CDR1 and CDR2 (germline): SGHTA, FQGTGA. The CDR3 coding sequence is TGTGCCAGCAGCTTAACTCCCGCGGCGCTCGAGGATGAGCAGTTCTTC. It codes for CASSLTPAALEDEQFF.

The genes are TRBV11-2 and TRBJ2-5; D remains unclear. The closer fit of TRBJ2-7 to the DNA end suggests the J call may be wrong. The CDR3 consists of 13 residues. Germline V gives CDR1 SGHAT, CDR2 FQNNGV. The CDR3 nucleotides read TGTGCCAGCAGCTTAGTAGCTACCTACGAGCAGTACTTC. This sequence encodes CASSLVATYEQYF.

CDR3 bases: TGTGCCTGGAGTGTACCTCGACAGGGGTTTAACACTGAAGCTTTCTTT. Translated: CAWSVPRQGFNTEAFF. The J gene is TRBJ1-1, the V gene TRBV30; 8 bases are a match to TRBD1. This CDR3 comprises 16 residues. Germline lookup yields CDR1 GTSNPN and CDR2 SVGIG (reference sequence). V shed 0 bases, J shed 2 bases, and the junction held 8 bases outside the gene matches.

The chain has TRBV19 and TRBJ1-1, with D unclear. The ends were cut back, 8 bases at V and 1 base at J, with 5 bases in the middle. This CDR3 is built from 11 residues. Germline V gene lookup returns CDR1 LNHDA and CDR2 SQIVND (reference sequence). In DNA form, the CDR3 reads TGTGCCAGTTATCGGAACACTGAAGCTTTCTTT. Translated, it gives CASYRNTEAFF.

The genes are TRBV18 and TRBJ2-5; 10 bases are shared with TRBD2. Germline lookup yields CDR1 KGHSH and CDR2 LQKENI. CDR3 size: 15 residues. V lost 3 bases, J lost 4 bases, and 5 bases stayed unmatched. In DNA form, the CDR3 reads TGTGCCAGCTCACCGCCGGGACTAGCGAGAGAGACCCAGTACTTC. Protein: CASSPPGLARETQYF.

The rearrangement uses TRBV7-9 and TRBJ2-5; D possibly corresponds to TRBD2 (5 bases). The germline V gene has CDR1 SEHNR and CDR2 FQNEAQ (reference sequence). The CDR3 is 14 residues long. Trimming stripped 4 bases from V and 4 bases from J, with 13 bases between. The chain's CDR3 is CASSSAYRGETQYF. The CDR3 nucleotides read TGTGCCAGCAGCTCGGCATACCGGGGAGAGACCCAGTACTTC.

Comment on this clone: Germline and junction disagree at one end, which may indicate a read error. The chain combines TRBV27 with TRBJ1-5; D unresolved. CDR1 MNHEY and CDR2 SMNVEV come from the germline V gene (reference sequence). This CDR3 comprises 14 residues. The CDR3 bases are TGTGCCGGCAGTTTGGGAGTTAGCAATCAGCCCCAGCATTTT. It codes for CAGSLGVSNQPQHF.

Only one count was recorded for this clone. The chain joins TRBV10-2 to TRBJ1-5; D gene ambiguous. The CDR3 runs 13 residues. Germline CDR1 and CDR2: WSHSY and SAAADI. Between the trimmed V and J ends, which lost 8 bases and 2 bases, there was a span of 10 bases. CDR3 bases: TGCGCCAGCGCGGGAAGTGGCAATCAGCCCCAGCATTTT. It specifies CASAGSGNQPQHF.

The V call is TRBV27, the J call TRBJ1-1, with TRBD1 matching over 7 bases. Losses at the gene ends were 4 bases for V and 10 bases for J; bases not matched to a gene: 12. Per the germline V gene, CDR1 is MNHEY and CDR2 is SMNVEV (reference sequence). The CDR3 consists of 14 residues. CDR3 loop: CASSYQYPGGAAFF. CDR3 DNA sequence: TGTGCCAGCAGTTACCAATATCCAGGGGGAGCAGCTTTCTTT.

Details on this clone: The junction departs from germline at one end; a sequencing error may be responsible. Other DNA sequences from this sample encode an identical CDR3 as well. This chain joins TRBV5-1 and TRBJ2-3, with D possibly TRBD2 on 5 matching bases. This CDR3 comprises 15 residues. CDR1 is SGHRS and CDR2 is YFSETQ in the germline V gene. Here the CDR3 reads CASSYAEGYTDTQYF. CDR3 in DNA: TGCGCCAGCTCCTATGCCGAGGGATACACAGATACGCAATATTTT.

The V gene is TRBV6-1, the J gene TRBJ2-4; D possibly corresponds to TRBD1 (5 bases). V gave up 4 bases and J gave up 0 bases, with 10 bases separating them. The CDR3 covers 15 residues. CDR1 is MNHNS, CDR2 SASEGT, per germline. For the CDR3, the DNA is TGTGCCAGCAGTGTTAGGGGCTTAGCCAAAAACATTCAGTACTTC. It yields the protein CASSVRGLAKNIQYF.

The J gene is TRBJ2-3, the V gene TRBV28; D perhaps matches TRBD1 (5 bases). Germline CDR1 and CDR2: MDHEN and SYDVKM. V was trimmed by 6 bases and J by 4 bases, leaving 11 bases between them. This CDR3 contains 13 residues. CDR3 DNA: TGTGCCAGCAGCCCAGGGATCGCAGATACGCAGTATTTT. As protein: CASSPGIADTQYF.

The rearrangement links TRBV9 to TRBJ2-5; tentatively, D is TRBD2 (6 bases). V dropped 3 bases and J dropped 3 bases, with 12 bases sitting between them. CDR3 length: 14 residues. Germline CDR1 SGDLS, CDR2 YYNGEE. The CDR3 DNA follows: TGTGCCAGCAGCGCCTTTGGCGGGGAAGAGACCCAGTACTTC. Translation gives CASSAFGGEETQYF.